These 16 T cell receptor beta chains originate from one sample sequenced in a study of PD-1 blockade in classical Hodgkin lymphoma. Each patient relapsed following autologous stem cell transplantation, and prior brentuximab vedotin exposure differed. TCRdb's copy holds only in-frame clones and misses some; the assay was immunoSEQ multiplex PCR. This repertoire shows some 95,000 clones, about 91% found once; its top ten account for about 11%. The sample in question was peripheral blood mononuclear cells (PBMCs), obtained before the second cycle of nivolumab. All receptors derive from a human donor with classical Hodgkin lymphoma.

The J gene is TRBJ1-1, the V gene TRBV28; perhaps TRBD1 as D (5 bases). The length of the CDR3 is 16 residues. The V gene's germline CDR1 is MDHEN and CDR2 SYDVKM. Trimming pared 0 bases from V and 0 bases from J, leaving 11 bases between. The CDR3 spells CASSLWGESVNTEAFF. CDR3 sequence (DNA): TGTGCCAGCAGTTTATGGGGGGAGAGCGTGAACACTGAAGCTTTCTTT.

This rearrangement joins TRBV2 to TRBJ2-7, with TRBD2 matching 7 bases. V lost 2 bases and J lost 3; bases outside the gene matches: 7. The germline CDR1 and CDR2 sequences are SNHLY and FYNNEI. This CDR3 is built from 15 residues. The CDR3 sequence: CASSEKSGTNYEQYF. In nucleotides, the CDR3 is TGTGCCAGCAGTGAAAAGAGCGGGACGAACTACGAGCAGTACTTC.

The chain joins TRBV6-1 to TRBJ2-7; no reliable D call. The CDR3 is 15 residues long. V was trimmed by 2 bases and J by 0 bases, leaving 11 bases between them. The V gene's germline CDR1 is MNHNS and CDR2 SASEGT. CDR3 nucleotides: TGTGCCAGCAGTGAATACGTAAGGAGCTCCTACGAGCAGTACTTC. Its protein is CASSEYVRSSYEQYF.

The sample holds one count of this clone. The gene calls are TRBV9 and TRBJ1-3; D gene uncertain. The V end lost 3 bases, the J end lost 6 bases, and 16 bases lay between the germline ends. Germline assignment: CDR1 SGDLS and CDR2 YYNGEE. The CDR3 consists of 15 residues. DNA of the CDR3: TGTGCCAGCAGCGCCCCCCAGAGCGGTGAAAACACCATATATTTT. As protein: CASSAPQSGENTIYF.

Written as DNA, the CDR3 is TGCGCCAGCCCCAACCGGACTAGCGGGAGAAAAAGCACAGATACGCAGTATTTT. It specifies CASPNRTSGRKSTDTQYF. The chain recombines TRBV5-1 with TRBJ2-3; 13 nucleotides align to TRBD2. Trimming took 7 bases from V and 0 from J; bases not matched to a gene: 11. The germline V gene encodes CDR1 SGHRS and CDR2 YFSETQ. There are 18 residues in the CDR3.

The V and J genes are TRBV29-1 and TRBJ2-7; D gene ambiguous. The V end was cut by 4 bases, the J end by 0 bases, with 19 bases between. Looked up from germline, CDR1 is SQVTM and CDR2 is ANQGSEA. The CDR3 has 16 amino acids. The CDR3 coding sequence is TGCAGCGTTGGATTGGGTGTCGGGTTCCTCTCCTACGAGCAGTACTTC. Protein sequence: CSVGLGVGFLSYEQYF.

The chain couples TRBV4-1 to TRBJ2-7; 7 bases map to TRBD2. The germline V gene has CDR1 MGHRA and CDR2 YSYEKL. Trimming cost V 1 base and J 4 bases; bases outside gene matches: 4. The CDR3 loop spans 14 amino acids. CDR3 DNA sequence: TGCGCCAGCAGCCAAGGTGGCGGGGGATACGAGCAGTACTTC. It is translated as CASSQGGGGYEQYF.

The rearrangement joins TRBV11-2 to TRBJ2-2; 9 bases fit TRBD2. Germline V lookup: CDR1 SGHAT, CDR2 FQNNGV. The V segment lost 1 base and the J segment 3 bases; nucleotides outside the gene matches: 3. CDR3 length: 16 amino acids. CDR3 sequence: CASSLASGTYTGELFF. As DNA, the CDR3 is TGTGCCAGCAGCTTAGCTAGCGGGACGTACACCGGGGAGCTGTTTTTT.

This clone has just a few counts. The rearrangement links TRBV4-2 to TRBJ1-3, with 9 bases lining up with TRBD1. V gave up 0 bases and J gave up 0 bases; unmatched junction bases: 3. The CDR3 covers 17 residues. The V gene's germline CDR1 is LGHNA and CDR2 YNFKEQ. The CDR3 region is CASSQETGGGSGNTIYF. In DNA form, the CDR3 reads TGTGCCAGCAGCCAAGAAACAGGGGGCGGCTCTGGAAACACCATATATTTT.

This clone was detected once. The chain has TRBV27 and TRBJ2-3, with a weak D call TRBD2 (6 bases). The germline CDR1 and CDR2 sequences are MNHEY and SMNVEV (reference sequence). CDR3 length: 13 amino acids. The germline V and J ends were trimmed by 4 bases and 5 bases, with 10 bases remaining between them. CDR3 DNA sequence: TGTGCCAGCAGTTATCAGGGAGGAGATACGCAGTATTTT. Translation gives CASSYQGGDTQYF.

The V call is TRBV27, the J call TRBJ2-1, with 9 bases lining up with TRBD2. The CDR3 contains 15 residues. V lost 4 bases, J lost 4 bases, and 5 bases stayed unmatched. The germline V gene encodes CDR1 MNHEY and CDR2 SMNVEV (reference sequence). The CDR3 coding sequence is TGTGCCAGCAGTTATTCGCGGGAGGGGTACAATGAGCAGTTCTTC. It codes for CASSYSREGYNEQFF.

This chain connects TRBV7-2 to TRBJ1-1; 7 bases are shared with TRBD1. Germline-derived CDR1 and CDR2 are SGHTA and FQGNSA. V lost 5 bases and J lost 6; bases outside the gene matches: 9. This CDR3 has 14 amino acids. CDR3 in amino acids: CASSVQGLGAEAFF. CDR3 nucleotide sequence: TGTGCCAGCAGCGTACAGGGGCTCGGAGCTGAAGCTTTCTTT.

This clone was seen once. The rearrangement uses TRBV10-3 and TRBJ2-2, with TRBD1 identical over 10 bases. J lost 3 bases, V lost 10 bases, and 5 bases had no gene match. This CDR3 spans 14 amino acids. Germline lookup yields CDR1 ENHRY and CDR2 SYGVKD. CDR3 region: CATDRGLDTGELFF. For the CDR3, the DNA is TGTGCCACTGACAGGGGGCTCGACACCGGGGAGCTGTTTTTT.

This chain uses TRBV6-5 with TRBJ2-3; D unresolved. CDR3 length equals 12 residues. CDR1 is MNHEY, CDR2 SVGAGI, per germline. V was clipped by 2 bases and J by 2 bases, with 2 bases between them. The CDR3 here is CASSYDTDTQYF. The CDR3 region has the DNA TGTGCCAGCAGTTACGACACAGATACGCAGTATTTT.

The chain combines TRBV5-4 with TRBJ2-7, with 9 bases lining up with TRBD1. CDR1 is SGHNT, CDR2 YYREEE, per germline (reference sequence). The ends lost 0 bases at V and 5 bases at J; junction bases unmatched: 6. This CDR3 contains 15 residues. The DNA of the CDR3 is TGTGCCAGCAGCTTGGTGGGACAGGGTCCCCACGAGCAGTACTTC. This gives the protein CASSLVGQGPHEQYF.

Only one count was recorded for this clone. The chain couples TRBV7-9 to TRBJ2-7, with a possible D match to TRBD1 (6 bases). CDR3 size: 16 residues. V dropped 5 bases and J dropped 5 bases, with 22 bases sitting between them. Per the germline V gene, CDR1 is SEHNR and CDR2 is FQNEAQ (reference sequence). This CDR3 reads CASSHTLRGLWNEQYF. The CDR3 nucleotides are TGTGCCAGCAGCCACACTCTCAGGGGTCTTTGGAACGAGCAGTACTTC.